The entry that follows covers one TCR beta chain sequence. This sample is drawn from a study of cytotoxic CD8 clonotypes in ibrutinib-treated CLL. Study-level background: Patient counts were about a dozen relapsed/refractory, roughly 15 treatment-naive and under 18 IGHV unmutated.

The CDR3 runs to 16 residues. Germline loops: CDR1 SGHAT, CDR2 FQNNGV. V lost 5 bases to trimming and J lost 6 bases, with 23 bases between them. Using immunoSEQ multiplex PCR, the repertoire was profiled, and TCRdb retains in-frame clones only, with some absent. The table shows around 150,000 clones, with approximately 80% occurring only once. The receptor was derived from a human donor with chronic lymphocytic leukemia. J is TRBJ2-7 and V is TRBV11-2; D is possibly TRBD1 or TRBD2 (6 bases each). Sequenced here: PBMCs, sampled after 36 months of ibrutinib treatment. The CDR3 protein is CASSTPTGRYLGEQYF. CDR3 sequence (DNA): TGTGCCAGCAGCACACCTACAGGGAGGTATTTGGGCGAGCAGTACTTC.